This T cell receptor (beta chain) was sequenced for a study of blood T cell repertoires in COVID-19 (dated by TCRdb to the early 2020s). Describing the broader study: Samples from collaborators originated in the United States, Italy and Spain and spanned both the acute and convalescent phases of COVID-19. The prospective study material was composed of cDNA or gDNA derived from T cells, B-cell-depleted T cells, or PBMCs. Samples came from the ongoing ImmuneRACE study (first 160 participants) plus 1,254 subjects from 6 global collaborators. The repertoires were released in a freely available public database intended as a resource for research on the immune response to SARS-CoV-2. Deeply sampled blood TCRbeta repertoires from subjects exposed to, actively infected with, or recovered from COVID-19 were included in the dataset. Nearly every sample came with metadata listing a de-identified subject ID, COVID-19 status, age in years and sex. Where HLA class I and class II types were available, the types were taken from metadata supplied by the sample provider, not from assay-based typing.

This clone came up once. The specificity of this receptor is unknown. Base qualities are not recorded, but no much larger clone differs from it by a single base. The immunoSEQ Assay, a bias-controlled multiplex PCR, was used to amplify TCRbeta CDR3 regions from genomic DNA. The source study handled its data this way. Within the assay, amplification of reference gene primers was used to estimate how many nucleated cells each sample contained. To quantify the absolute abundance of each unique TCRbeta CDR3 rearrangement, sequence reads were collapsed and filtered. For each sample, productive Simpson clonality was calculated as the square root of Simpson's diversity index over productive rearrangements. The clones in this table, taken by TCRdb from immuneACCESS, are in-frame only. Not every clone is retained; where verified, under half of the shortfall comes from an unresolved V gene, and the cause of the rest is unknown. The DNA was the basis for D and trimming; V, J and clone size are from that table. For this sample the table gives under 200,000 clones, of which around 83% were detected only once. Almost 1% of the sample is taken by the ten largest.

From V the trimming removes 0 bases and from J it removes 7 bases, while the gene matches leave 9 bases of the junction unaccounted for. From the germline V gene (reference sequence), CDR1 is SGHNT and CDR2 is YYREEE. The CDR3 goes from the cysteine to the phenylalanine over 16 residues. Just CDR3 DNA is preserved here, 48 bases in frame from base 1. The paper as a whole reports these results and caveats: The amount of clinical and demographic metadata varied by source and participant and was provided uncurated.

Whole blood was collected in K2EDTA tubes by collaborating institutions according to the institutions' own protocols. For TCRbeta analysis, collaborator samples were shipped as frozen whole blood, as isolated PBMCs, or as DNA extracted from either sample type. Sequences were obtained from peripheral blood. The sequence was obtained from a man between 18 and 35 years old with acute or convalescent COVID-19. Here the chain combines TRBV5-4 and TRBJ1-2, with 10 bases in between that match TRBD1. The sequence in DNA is TGTGCCAGCAGCTTGGGTATCGTCGGGACAGGGGTTGGCTACACCTTC. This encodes CASSLGIVGTGVGYTF.